The source of this T cell receptor beta chain is a study of T cells in Graves' hyperthyroidism and ophthalmopathy (dated by TCRdb to about 2019). For the wider study: Peripheral blood was collected at initial diagnosis, before any treatment. To identify TCR V-J signatures that set the groups apart, the researchers used a discovery cohort of roughly 100 patients, made up of some 41 with Graves' ophthalmopathy and some 56 with stable Graves' hyperthyroidism. Prospective prediction of ophthalmopathy was tested in an independent validation cohort of 18 to 20 hyperthyroidism patients and 15 to 17 patients who later progressed to ophthalmopathy. The 95 to 100 discovery patients were randomly divided into training and test sets at a 7:3 ratio. The study also compared thyroid tissue and blood T-cell repertoires from 6 or 7 Graves' hyperthyroidism patients. Once sampling was done, hyperthyroidism patients were given methimazole at a starting dose of 30 mg daily, whereas ophthalmopathy patients were given high-dose intravenous methylprednisolone. The paper describes TCR Vbeta CDR3 sequencing of 135 peripheral blood samples, made up of about 41 ophthalmopathy patients, over 70 hyperthyroidism patients and approximately 17 progressor patients. What the research found in general, with its limitations: Most expanded thyroid clonotypes (frequency above 0.001) were also detected in blood, suggesting blood repertoires may reflect thyroid immune responses. In validation, the model predicted progression to ophthalmopathy with around 71% sensitivity and approximately 78% specificity, a median of approximately 6.5 months before onset. A model built on a 13 V-J signature distinguished ophthalmopathy from stable hyperthyroidism, reaching approximately 89% sensitivity and under 84% specificity in cross-validation and 80%/75% in testing. Sample size was not statistically predetermined, and blinding of investigators to group allocation was not performed.

A patient counted as having stable Graves' hyperthyroidism if no progression to ophthalmopathy occurred over 18 months of follow-up. The hyperthyroidism patients were between 18 and 65 years old and newly diagnosed, with a disease duration of less than 2 months. Any patient with an uncontrolled infection, another autoimmune disease, pregnancy or lactation was excluded. Diagnoses relied on clinical symptoms, serum thyroxine and TRAb, thyroid ultrasound and orbital computed tomography. PBMCs were isolated from about 10 ml of fresh peripheral blood by Ficoll-Paque density gradient centrifugation. Total RNA was extracted using Trizol reagent, and RNA quality was assessed on an Agilent 2100 Bioanalyzer. In the case of this clonotype: Its cognate antigen has yet to be identified. Per-base qualities were not stored, and no clone one base away is much larger.

Amplification of TCR beta CDR3 regions was carried out from RNA transcripts. For the first round of RT-PCR on the TCR CDR3, the HTBI primer set was used together with the Qiagen OneStep RT-PCR kit. Libraries were constructed in a second round of multiplex PCR, after which size selection and purification were performed. Paired-end sequencing of the libraries was performed with 100 bp reads on an Illumina HiSeq2000. In the source study's methods: SOAPnuke was used to process the raw data, with reads discarded if the reads contained adapters or uncalled bases, had a mean Phred below 15, or lacked an exact constant-primer or identifier match. High-quality paired reads were merged with COPE v1.2.5, and unique nucleotide sequences were defined as clonotypes. MiTCR v1.1 was used to align clonotypes to the IMGT TRBV, TRBD and TRBJ reference segments. The analysis included only V-J combinations with a frequency above 0.0001, which together covered roughly 99% of the repertoires. The TCS score was defined as the ratio of F50 (clonal expansion) to E x V (chaos), calculated using BLOSUM62-based TCRdist between CDR3 peptides within each V-J. Welch's t-statistics and random forest reduced several hundred V-J features to around 14, which were used in a naive Bayes classifier (R e1071). The raw public data were reprocessed by TCRdb itself: fastp quality trimming at Q25, MiXCR clonotype calling, in-frame beta chains only. CDR3 protein duplicates are merged, each entry listing the most common genes and DNA. The V and J calls follow TCRdb's processing rather than the paper's. The table for this sample lists under 350,000 distinct CDR3 sequences; around 20% of them were counted only once. The top ten hold around 50% of the sample.

The CDR3 goes from the cysteine to the phenylalanine over 14 residues. Of all the DNA, just the CDR3 is kept, 42 bases in frame from base 1. A distance of 13 bases separates the germline ends of V and J, which lose 4 bases and 4 bases respectively. The sample consisted of blood. This receptor was obtained from a woman in her fifties or sixties with Graves' hyperthyroidism. The rearrangement joined TRBV12-3 or TRBV12-4 to TRBJ1-2; TRBD1 might be the D gene, on 6 matching bases. The DNA sequence is TGTGCCAGCAGTTCAGGACAGAGCCGCTATGGCTACACCTTC. Protein translation: CASSSGQSRYGYTF.